One T cell receptor (beta chain) is described in this entry. The record originates from a study of blood T cell repertoires in COVID-19. Study details: Both acute and convalescent COVID-19 samples were obtained from the United States, Italy and Spain. T cells, B-cell-depleted T cells, or PBMCs supplied cDNA or gDNA.

Original handling: Estimated nucleated cell counts came from reference gene primer amplification. Profiling relied on immunoSEQ multiplex PCR, and the TCRdb table lists in-frame clones only, not all of them. That table furnishes V, J and clone size, whereas the DNA furnished D and trimming. The repertoire has around 260,000 clones, 80% to 90% of them found once; the top ten carry less than 3%. The CDR3 contains 15 residues. The V segment lost 8 bases and the J segment 3 bases; nucleotides outside the gene matches: 8. Germline CDR1 is KGHSH and CDR2 is LQKENI. The chain is built from TRBV18 and TRBJ2-1; 9 bases agree with TRBD2. The specimen was peripheral blood. This TCR came from a woman aged 30 to 39 with active or convalescent COVID-19. DNA for the CDR3: TGTGCCAGCCAGCGGGGGGCCAGGGACTACAATGAGCAGTTCTTC. Its translation: CASQRGARDYNEQFF. The full variable domain, its missing parts supplied by reference TRBV18 and TRBJ2-1, is NAGVMQNPRHLVRRRGQEARLRCSPMKGHSHVYWYRQLPEEGLKFMVYLQKENIIDESGMPKERFSAEFPKEGPSILRIQQVVRGDSAAYFCASQRGARDYNEQFFGPGTRLTVL.